Below, 14 T cell receptor beta chains from the same sample are listed, as sequenced in a study of T cell responses to AZD1222 COVID-19 vaccine. Assay used: immunoSEQ multiplex PCR; TCRdb lists only in-frame clones, some missing. Of some 110,000 clones detected, 85% to 90% appear once; the ten largest clones hold around 3.8%. The sample was peripheral blood, taken 28 days after the second AZD1222 dose. These receptors all come from an adult who received the AZD1222 COVID-19 vaccine.

This clone has a single count. J is TRBJ2-1 and V is TRBV18, with 10 bases lining up with TRBD2. Germline loops: CDR1 KGHSH, CDR2 LQKENI. V dropped 4 bases and J dropped 1; count of bases not matched to a gene: 10. The CDR3 sequence is 18 residues long. Here the CDR3 reads CASSQLGAGGLSYNEQFF. The CDR3 nucleotides read TGTGCCAGCTCACAATTAGGAGCGGGAGGGCTATCCTACAATGAGCAGTTCTTC.

This CDR3 reads CASSLAPPGTYEQYF. The CDR3 bases are TGTGCCAGCAGCTTAGCTCCTCCGGGGACCTACGAGCAGTACTTC. The chain joins TRBV7-2 to TRBJ2-7; D is perhaps TRBD2 (5 bases). The CDR3 is 15 residues long. Trimming pared 0 bases from V and 2 bases from J, leaving 11 bases between. CDR1 and CDR2 (germline): SGHTA, FQGNSA.

A few counts support this clone. This chain uses TRBV28 with TRBJ1-1; D gene ambiguous. Trimming removed 3 bases at V and 6 bases at J, with 8 bases between. The CDR3 is made up of 12 amino acids. In germline, CDR1 is MDHEN, CDR2 SYDVKM. CDR3 protein: CASSFKRAEAFF. The CDR3 nucleotides read TGTGCCAGCAGTTTTAAGAGGGCTGAAGCTTTCTTT.

The chain recombines TRBV11-3 with TRBJ1-1; D is perhaps TRBD1 (5 bases). The CDR3 runs 13 residues. The V gene's germline CDR1 is SGHNT and CDR2 YENEEA. The V end was cut by 5 bases, the J end by 10 bases, with 17 bases between. CDR3: CASSPGPTRGAFF. CDR3 in DNA: TGTGCCAGCAGCCCGGGACCGACGAGGGGAGCTTTCTTT.

This rearrangement joins TRBV4-1 to TRBJ1-5, with 10 bases fitting TRBD1. CDR1 is MGHRA and CDR2 is YSYEKL in the germline V gene. With 2 bases clipped from V and 0 bases from J, the junction kept 16 bases outside the gene matches. The CDR3 consists of 21 residues. CDR3 protein: CASSQQMPGQGSGNSNQPQHF. The CDR3 region has the DNA TGCGCCAGCAGCCAACAAATGCCGGGACAGGGGTCTGGAAATAGCAATCAGCCCCAGCATTTT.

The rearrangement joins TRBV30 to TRBJ1-2; a weak D match, TRBD1 (6 bases). CDR1 is GTSNPN and CDR2 is SVGIG in the germline V gene (reference sequence). There are 14 residues in the CDR3. V lost 1 base to trimming and J lost 5 bases, with 14 bases between them. CDR3 loop: CAWSASGTLYGYTF. In nucleotides, the CDR3 is TGTGCCTGGAGTGCATCCGGGACACTTTATGGCTACACCTTC.

This clone was observed a single time. The J gene is TRBJ1-1, the V gene TRBV9; D call uncertain. Germline CDR1 is SGDLS and CDR2 is YYNGEE. V lost 0 bases to trimming and J lost 0 bases, with 12 bases between them. This CDR3 is 16 amino acids long. The CDR3 DNA sequence: TGTGCCAGCAGCGTAGGTGCCGGCGCTATGAACACTGAAGCTTTCTTT. It yields the protein CASSVGAGAMNTEAFF.

The V call is TRBV6-2 or TRBV6-3, the J call TRBJ2-1, with D tentatively TRBD1 (6 bases). The CDR3 spans 18 residues. Germline assignment: CDR1 MNHEY and CDR2 SVGEGT. V lost 0 bases and J 5 bases, leaving 20 bases between the germline ends. Here the CDR3 reads CASSYSSAGFSGDNEQFF. CDR3 coding DNA: TGTGCCAGCAGTTACTCGTCGGCAGGATTTTCAGGGGACAATGAGCAGTTCTTC.

V and J are TRBV19 and TRBJ2-3, with 7 nucleotides matching TRBD2. Germline lookup yields CDR1 LNHDA and CDR2 SQIVND (reference sequence). The V and J ends lost 7 bases and 3 bases, in that order; junction bases with no gene match: 7. This CDR3 region has 14 residues. The CDR3 loop is CASTVGRATDTQYF. DNA for the CDR3: TGTGCCAGTACAGTAGGGAGGGCAACAGATACGCAGTATTTT.

V is TRBV7-2 and J is TRBJ1-5; TRBD1 is a possible D gene (5 bases). Germline V gene data show CDR1 as SGHTA and CDR2 as FQGNSA. The length of the CDR3 is 16 residues. Trimming removed 0 bases at V and 0 bases at J, with 9 bases between. This chain's CDR3 is CASSLASQGSNQPQHF. CDR3 DNA sequence: TGTGCCAGCAGCTTAGCGAGCCAGGGTAGCAATCAGCCCCAGCATTTT.

This chain uses TRBV19 with TRBJ1-2; 7 bases fit TRBD1. Unmatched junction bases numbered 13, after V lost 7 bases and J lost 11 bases. The CDR3 sequence is 13 residues long. The V gene's germline CDR1 is LNHDA and CDR2 SQIVND (reference sequence). Here the CDR3 DNA reads TGTGCCAGTACCCACAGGGGACCTTCTTTTTACACCTTC. This encodes CASTHRGPSFYTF.

The CDR3 DNA sequence: TGTGCCAGCAGCGTCAGACGCGCTGGGGCCAACGTCCTGACTTTC. It translates to CASSVRRAGANVLTF. The rearrangement joins TRBV7-2 to TRBJ2-6, with D unresolved. V was pared by 5 bases and J by 2 bases, with 10 bases between. The CDR3 runs to 15 residues. Germline V lookup: CDR1 SGHTA, CDR2 FQGNSA.

The gene calls are TRBV4-2 and TRBJ1-4, with D possibly TRBD1 on 6 matching bases. The CDR3 contains 19 residues. V was pared by 0 bases and J by 1 base, with 18 bases between. Germline V gene sequence: CDR1 LGHNA, CDR2 YNFKEQ. The CDR3 reads CASSQEEGRGWQTNEKLFF. The CDR3 bases are TGTGCCAGCAGCCAAGAGGAGGGCAGGGGTTGGCAAACTAATGAAAAACTGTTTTTT.

This chain uses TRBV29-1 with TRBJ1-2; 9 nucleotides line up with TRBD1. The CDR3 length is 16 residues. The V segment lost 8 bases and the J segment 5 bases; nucleotides outside the gene matches: 18. Germline loops: CDR1 SQVTM, CDR2 ANQGSEA. The CDR3 region is CSTGGTGRNHMYGYTF. The CDR3 region has the DNA TGCAGCACGGGAGGGACAGGGCGAAATCATATGTATGGCTACACCTTC.